This TCR beta chain was sequenced for a study of blood T cell repertoires in COVID-19. About the research overall: Spain, Italy and the United States supplied samples that represented acute and convalescent COVID-19. PBMCs, B-cell-depleted T cells, or T cells provided the cDNA or gDNA that made up the material.

CDR1 is KGHDR and CDR2 is SFDVKD in the germline V gene. CDR3 size: 15 residues. The V end lost 4 bases, the J end lost 0 bases, and 10 bases lay between the germline ends. Here immunoSEQ multiplex PCR was the method, and the copy in TCRdb shows in-frame clones only, minus some. The repertoire holds about 130,000 clones, 84% seen once, with more than 10% in the top ten. Source material: peripheral blood. The sequence was obtained from a human donor in a cohort sampled during active COVID-19. The gene calls are TRBV24-1 and TRBJ2-3; tentative D call: TRBD2 (5 bases). The CDR3 loop reads CATSESRVSTDTQYF. The CDR3 DNA is TGTGCCACCAGTGAATCGAGGGTTAGCACAGATACGCAGTATTTT.